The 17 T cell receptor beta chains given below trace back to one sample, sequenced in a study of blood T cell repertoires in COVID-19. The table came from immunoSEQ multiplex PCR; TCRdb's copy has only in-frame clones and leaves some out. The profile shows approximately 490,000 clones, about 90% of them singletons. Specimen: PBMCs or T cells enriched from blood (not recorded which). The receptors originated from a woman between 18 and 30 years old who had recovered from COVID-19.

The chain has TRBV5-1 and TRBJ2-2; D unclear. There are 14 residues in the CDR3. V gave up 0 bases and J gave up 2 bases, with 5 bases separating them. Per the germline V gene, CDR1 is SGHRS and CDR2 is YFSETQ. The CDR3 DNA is TGCGCCAGCAGCTTGGGAGTAAACACCGGGGAGCTGTTTTTT. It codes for CASSLGVNTGELFF.

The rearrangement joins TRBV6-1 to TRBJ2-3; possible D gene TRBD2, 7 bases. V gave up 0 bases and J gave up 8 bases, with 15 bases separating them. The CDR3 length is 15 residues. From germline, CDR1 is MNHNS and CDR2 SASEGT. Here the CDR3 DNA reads TGTGCCAGCAGTGAAGCGGGGGGGCGGCTTACTACGCAGTATTTT. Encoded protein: CASSEAGGRLTTQYF.

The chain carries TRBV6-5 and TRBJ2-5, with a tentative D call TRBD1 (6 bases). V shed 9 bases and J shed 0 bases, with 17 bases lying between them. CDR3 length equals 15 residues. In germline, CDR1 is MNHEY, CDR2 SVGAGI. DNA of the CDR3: TGTGCCAGTCCCGCCCCACAGGGTTACCAAGAGACCCAGTACTTC. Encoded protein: CASPAPQGYQETQYF.

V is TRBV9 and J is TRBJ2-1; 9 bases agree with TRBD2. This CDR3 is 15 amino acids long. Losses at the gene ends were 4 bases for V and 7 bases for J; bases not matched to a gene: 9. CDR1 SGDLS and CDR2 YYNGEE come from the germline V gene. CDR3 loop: CASSKSGGPGNEQFF. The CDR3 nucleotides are TGTGCCAGCAGCAAGAGCGGGGGGCCGGGTAATGAGCAGTTCTTC.

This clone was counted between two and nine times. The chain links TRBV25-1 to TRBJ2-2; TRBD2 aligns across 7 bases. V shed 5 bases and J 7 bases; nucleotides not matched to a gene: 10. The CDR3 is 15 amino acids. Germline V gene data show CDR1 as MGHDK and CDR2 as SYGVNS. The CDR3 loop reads CASSPALGGNGELFF. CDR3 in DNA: TGTGCCAGCAGTCCCGCTTTGGGAGGGAACGGGGAGCTGTTTTTT. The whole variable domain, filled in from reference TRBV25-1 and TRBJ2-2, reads EADIYQTPRYLVIGTGKKITLECSQTMGHDKMYWYQQDPGMELHLIHYSYGVNSTEKGDLSSESTVSRIRTEHFPLTLESARPSHTSQYLCASSPALGGNGELFFGEGSRLTVL.

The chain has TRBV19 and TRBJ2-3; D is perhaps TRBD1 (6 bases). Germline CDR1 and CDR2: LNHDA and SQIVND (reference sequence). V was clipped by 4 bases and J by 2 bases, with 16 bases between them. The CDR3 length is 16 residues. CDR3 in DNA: TGTGCCAGTAGTAACCCCCGCGGACAGTCCACAGATACGCAGTATTTT. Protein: CASSNPRGQSTDTQYF.

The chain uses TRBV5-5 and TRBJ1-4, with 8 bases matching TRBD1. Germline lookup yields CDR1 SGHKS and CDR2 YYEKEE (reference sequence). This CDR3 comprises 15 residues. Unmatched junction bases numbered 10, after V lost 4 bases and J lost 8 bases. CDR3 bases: TGTGCCAGCAGCCCGACAGGGGACGGTACCGAAAAACTGTTTTTT. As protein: CASSPTGDGTEKLFF.

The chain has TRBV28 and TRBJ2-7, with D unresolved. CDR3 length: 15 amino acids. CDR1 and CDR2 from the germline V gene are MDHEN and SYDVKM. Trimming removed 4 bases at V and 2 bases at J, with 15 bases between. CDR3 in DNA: TGTGCCAGCAGTTCTTCACCGGGTTACGCCTACGAGCAGTACTTC. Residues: CASSSSPGYAYEQYF.

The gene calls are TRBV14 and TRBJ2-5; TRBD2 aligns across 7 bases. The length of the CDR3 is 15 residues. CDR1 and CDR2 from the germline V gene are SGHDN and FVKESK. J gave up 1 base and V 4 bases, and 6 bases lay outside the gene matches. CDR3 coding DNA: TGTGCCAGCAGCCCGCGGGGGAAGACCCAAGAGACCCAGTACTTC. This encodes CASSPRGKTQETQYF.

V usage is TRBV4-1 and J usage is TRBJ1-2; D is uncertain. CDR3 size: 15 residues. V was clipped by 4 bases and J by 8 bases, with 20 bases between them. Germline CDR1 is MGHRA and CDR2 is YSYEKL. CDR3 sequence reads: CASSLPGPVREGYTF. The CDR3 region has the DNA TGCGCCAGCAGCCTCCCCGGACCGGTCCGGGAGGGCTACACCTTC.

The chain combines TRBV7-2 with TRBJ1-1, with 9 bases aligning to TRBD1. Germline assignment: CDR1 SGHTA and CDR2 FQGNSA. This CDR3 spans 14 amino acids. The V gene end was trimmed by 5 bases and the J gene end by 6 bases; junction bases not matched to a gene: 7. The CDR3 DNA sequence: TGTGCCAGCAGCCAGACAGGGGGAGGACCTGAAGCTTTCTTT. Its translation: CASSQTGGGPEAFF.

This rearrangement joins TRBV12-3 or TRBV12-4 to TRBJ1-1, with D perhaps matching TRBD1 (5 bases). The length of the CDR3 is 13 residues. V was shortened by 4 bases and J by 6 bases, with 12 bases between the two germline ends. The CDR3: CASSWTRGAEAFF. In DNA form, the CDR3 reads TGTGCCAGCAGTTGGACGCGGGGCGCTGAAGCTTTCTTT.

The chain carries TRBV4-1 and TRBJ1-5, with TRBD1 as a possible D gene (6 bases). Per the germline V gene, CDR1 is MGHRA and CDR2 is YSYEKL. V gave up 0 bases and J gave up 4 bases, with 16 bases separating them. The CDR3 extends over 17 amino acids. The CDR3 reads CASSQERGTRGNQPQHF. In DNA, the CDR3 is TGCGCCAGCAGCCAAGAACGGGGTACAAGGGGGAATCAGCCCCAGCATTTT.

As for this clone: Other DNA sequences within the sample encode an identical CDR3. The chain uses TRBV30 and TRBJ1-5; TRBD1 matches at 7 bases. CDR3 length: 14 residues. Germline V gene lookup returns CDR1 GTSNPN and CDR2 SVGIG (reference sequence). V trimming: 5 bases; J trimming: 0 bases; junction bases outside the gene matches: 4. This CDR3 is CAWSRDSSNQPQHF. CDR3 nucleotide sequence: TGTGCCTGGTCGCGGGACAGTAGCAATCAGCCCCAGCATTTT.

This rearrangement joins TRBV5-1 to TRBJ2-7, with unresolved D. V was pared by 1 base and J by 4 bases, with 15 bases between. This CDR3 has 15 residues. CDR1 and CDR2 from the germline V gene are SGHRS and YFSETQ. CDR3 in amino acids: CASSLSPGSMYEQYF. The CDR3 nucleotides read TGCGCCAGCAGCTTGTCCCCAGGTAGTATGTACGAGCAGTACTTC.

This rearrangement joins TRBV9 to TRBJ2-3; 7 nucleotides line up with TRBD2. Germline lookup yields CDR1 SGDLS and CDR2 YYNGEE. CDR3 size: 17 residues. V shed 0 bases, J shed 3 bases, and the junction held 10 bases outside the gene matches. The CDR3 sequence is CASSVGRESSGTDTQYF. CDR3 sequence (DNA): TGTGCCAGCAGCGTAGGCCGAGAGTCTAGCGGAACAGATACGCAGTATTTT. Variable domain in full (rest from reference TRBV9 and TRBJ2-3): DSGVTQTPKHLITATGQRVTLRCSPRSGDLSVYWYQQSLDQGLQFLIQYYNGEERAKGNILERFSAQQFPDLHSELNLSSLELGDSALYFCASSVGRESSGTDTQYFGPGTRLTVL.

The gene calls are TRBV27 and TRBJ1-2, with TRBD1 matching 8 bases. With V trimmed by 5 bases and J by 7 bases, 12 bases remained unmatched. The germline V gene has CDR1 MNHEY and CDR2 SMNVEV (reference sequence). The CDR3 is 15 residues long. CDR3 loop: CASSPDRGLEGGYTF. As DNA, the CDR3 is TGTGCCAGCAGTCCTGACAGGGGTCTTGAGGGTGGCTACACCTTC.